These T cell receptor beta chains were read from a single sample in a study of blood T cell repertoires in COVID-19. TCRdb keeps only in-frame clones here, not all; method: immunoSEQ multiplex PCR. The sample carries 250,000 to 300,000 clones, over 80% recorded once. Source material: PBMCs or T cells enriched from blood (not recorded which). The receptors originated from a human donor in a cohort exposed to, infected with or recovered from COVID-19 (not recorded which). The donor label of this sample is uncertain. The CDR3 runs from the conserved cysteine through the conserved F or W. D genes are given only for firm matches. Clone size is shown for a subset of rows, as once, few, many or a class of expanded clone.

CDR3: CASSLRAVAGALYNEQFF
DNA: TGTGCCAGCAGCTTAAGGGCCGTAGCGGGGGCCTTATACAATGAGCAGTTCTTC
size: once
V: TRBV7-3
J: TRBJ2-1
length: 18
D: TRBD2

CDR3: CASSLASGVLQETQYF
DNA: TGCGCCAGCAGCTTGGCTAGCGGGGTCCTCCAAGAGACCCAGTACTTC
size: .
V: TRBV5-1
J: TRBJ2-5
length: 16
D: TRBD2

CDR3: CAVWDSSNYGYTF
DNA: TGTGCCGTCTGGGACAGCTCAAACTATGGCTACACCTTC
size: .
V: TRBV10-3
J: TRBJ1-2
length: 13
D: TRBD1

CDR3: CASSSGAYNEQFF
DNA: TGTGCCAGTAGTAGCGGGGCGTACAATGAGCAGTTCTTC
size: .
V: TRBV19
J: TRBJ2-1
length: 13
D: .

CDR3: CSAFGEPGSPNYGYTF
DNA: TGCAGCGCCTTCGGGGAACCGGGGTCCCCTAACTATGGCTACACCTTC
size: .
V: TRBV29-1
J: TRBJ1-2
length: 16
D: .

CDR3: CASSQTGQGSWQPQHF
DNA: TGTGCCAGCAGCCAAACGGGACAGGGGAGTTGGCAGCCCCAGCATTTT
size: once
V: TRBV5-8
J: TRBJ1-5
length: 16
D: TRBD1

CDR3: CATSDFETGGPNEQFF
DNA: TGTGCCACCAGTGATTTTGAGACAGGGGGCCCCAATGAGCAGTTCTTC
size: .
V: TRBV24-1
J: TRBJ2-1
length: 16
D: TRBD1

CDR3: CASSLLAGGRETQYF
DNA: TGCGCCAGCAGCTTGCTAGCGGGGGGACGGGAGACCCAGTACTTC
size: .
V: TRBV5-1
J: TRBJ2-5
length: 15
D: TRBD2

CDR3: CASSEARGLAGGRSYNEQFF
DNA: TGTGCCAGCAGTGAAGCGCGGGGACTAGCGGGGGGGCGCTCCTACAATGAGCAGTTCTTC
size: .
V: TRBV2
J: TRBJ2-1
length: 20
D: TRBD2

CDR3: CAIKASGDTQYF
DNA: TGTGCCATCAAGGCTAGCGGAGATACGCAGTATTTT
size: .
V: TRBV10-3
J: TRBJ2-3
length: 12
D: TRBD2

CDR3: CASSQDRVAGANVLTF
DNA: TGCGCCAGCAGCCAAGACCGGGTGGCTGGGGCCAACGTCCTGACTTTC
size: .
V: TRBV4-3
J: TRBJ2-6
length: 16
D: .

CDR3: CASSLGTSGETQYF
DNA: TGCGCCAGCAGCCTCGGGACTAGCGGAGAGACCCAGTACTTC
size: .
V: TRBV5-1
J: TRBJ2-5
length: 14
D: TRBD2

CDR3: CASSQGLVNEQFF
DNA: TGCGCCAGCAGCCAGGGACTAGTCAATGAGCAGTTCTTC
size: once
V: TRBV4-3
J: TRBJ2-1
length: 13
D: TRBD2

CDR3: CASSWAGGNEQFF
DNA: TGTGCCAGCAGCTGGGCCGGCGGGAATGAGCAGTTCTTC
size: .
V: TRBV2
J: TRBJ2-1
length: 13
D: .

CDR3: CSVRSSTEAFF
DNA: TGCAGCGTTAGGAGTAGTACTGAAGCTTTCTTT
size: .
V: TRBV29-1
J: TRBJ1-1
length: 11
D: .

CDR3: CASSEPPPSYGYTF
DNA: TGTGCCAGCAGTGAACCACCCCCGAGCTATGGCTACACCTTC
size: once
V: TRBV25-1
J: TRBJ1-2
length: 14
D: .

CDR3: CASSVGGRYDSPLHF
DNA: TGTGCCAGCAGCGTGGGAGGGCGGTACGATTCACCCCTCCACTTT
size: .
V: TRBV9
J: TRBJ1-6
length: 15
D: .

CDR3: CAISDLQPTNTEAFF
DNA: TGTGCCATCAGTGACCTACAGCCAACCAACACTGAAGCTTTCTTT
size: .
V: TRBV10-3
J: TRBJ1-1
length: 15
D: .

CDR3: CASSPIEARGKNYNEQFF
DNA: TGTGCCAGCAGTCCCATCGAGGCCAGGGGGAAAAATTACAATGAGCAGTTCTTC
size: .
V: TRBV6-6
J: TRBJ2-1
length: 18
D: TRBD1

CDR3: CASSQRDPNGRYEQYF
DNA: TGCGCCAGCAGTCAGCGGGACCCGAATGGTAGGTACGAGCAGTACTTC
size: .
V: TRBV23-1
J: TRBJ2-7
length: 16
D: .

CDR3: CASSSPTGAYGYTF
DNA: TGTGCCAGCAGCTCCCCGACAGGGGCCTATGGCTACACCTTC
size: .
V: TRBV5-5
J: TRBJ1-2
length: 14
D: TRBD1

CDR3: CASRDVTGVGYTF
DNA: TGTGCCAGCAGGGATGTAACAGGGGTTGGCTACACCTTC
size: .
V: TRBV12-3/TRBV12-4
J: TRBJ1-2
length: 13
D: TRBD1